These 22 T cell receptor beta chains were all obtained from the same sample, sequenced in a study of blood T cell repertoires in COVID-19. Clones were sequenced by immunoSEQ multiplex PCR, and TCRdb holds only the in-frame ones, with some missing. The sample contains about 130,000 clones, around four fifths of which appear only once. Sequenced sample: peripheral blood. The receptors derive from a man aged 80 or over with acute or convalescent COVID-19.

Of note for this clone: A junction end diverges from the germline sequence, so it may reflect a read error. The J gene is TRBJ2-7, the V gene TRBV3-1 (or the pseudogene TRBV3-2); 9 bases match TRBD1. Per the germline V gene, CDR1 is LGHDT and CDR2 is YNNKEL (reference sequence). This CDR3 comprises 18 residues. The CDR3 here is CASSRSPGTGLSSYEQCF. The CDR3 region has the DNA TGTGCCAGCAGCCGAAGTCCCGGGACAGGGCTCAGCTCCTACGAGCAGTGCTTC.

This clone appeared a single time. This sequence joins TRBV18 and TRBJ1-1; 8 bases are a match to TRBD1. CDR3 size: 15 residues. The junction had 3 bases not matched to a gene; V was cut back by 3 bases and J by 0 bases. Germline V lookup: CDR1 KGHSH, CDR2 LQKENI. CDR3 sequence (DNA): TGTGCCAGCTCACCTCAGGGGGCCCTGAACACTGAAGCTTTCTTT. Its translation: CASSPQGALNTEAFF.

V gene TRBV27 combines with J gene TRBJ2-7; the match to TRBD1 covers 8 bases. Germline loops: CDR1 MNHEY, CDR2 SMNVEV (reference sequence). This CDR3 has 17 amino acids. Trimming took 6 bases from V and 1 from J; bases not matched to a gene: 14. The CDR3, as DNA: TGTGCCAGCAGCCGAGGACAGGGCAGAGTTCGGTCCTACGAGCAGTACTTC. It specifies CASSRGQGRVRSYEQYF.

J is TRBJ1-1 and V is TRBV19; D might be TRBD1 (6 bases). In germline, CDR1 is LNHDA, CDR2 SQIVND (reference sequence). V lost 7 bases to trimming and J lost 1 base, with 16 bases between them. The CDR3 consists of 15 residues. CDR3 nucleotide sequence: TGTGCCAGTAAGCGCAATTGGGGACAGAACACTGAAGCTTTCTTT. Translating gives CASKRNWGQNTEAFF.

V is TRBV6-5 and J is TRBJ1-6; possibly TRBD1 for D (6 bases). The CDR3 sequence is 15 residues long. Trimming stripped 2 bases from V and 8 bases from J, with 13 bases between. CDR1 and CDR2 from the germline V gene are MNHEY and SVGAGI. The CDR3 DNA sequence: TGTGCCAGCAGTTACGCGAGGGCAGGGGATTCACCCCTCCACTTT. Translation: CASSYARAGDSPLHF.

The chain combines TRBV18 with TRBJ1-4, with a tentative D call TRBD1 (6 bases). CDR1 and CDR2 from the germline V gene are KGHSH and LQKENI. The CDR3 has 15 residues. The V end lost 0 bases, the J end lost 8 bases, and 13 bases lay between the germline ends. As DNA, the CDR3 is TGTGCCAGCTCACCACCAGGGGGGGCCAACGAAAAACTGTTTTTT. Translating it yields CASSPPGGANEKLFF.

The chain recombines TRBV27 with TRBJ1-2, with D maybe TRBD1 (5 bases). The CDR3 length is 13 residues. The germline V gene has CDR1 MNHEY and CDR2 SMNVEV (reference sequence). V dropped 5 bases and J dropped 10 bases, with 17 bases sitting between them. CDR3: CASSRRGWHDYTF. For the CDR3, the DNA is TGTGCCAGCAGTCGTAGGGGTTGGCATGACTACACCTTC.

This rearrangement joins TRBV6-5 to TRBJ1-1; unclear D gene. The ends were cut back, 7 bases at V and 5 bases at J, with 20 bases in the middle. The CDR3 consists of 15 residues. Germline lookup yields CDR1 MNHEY and CDR2 SVGAGI. CDR3 bases: TGTGCCAGCAACAGTAGGTCGGGGTTTAGTACTGAAGCTTTCTTT. Amino acid sequence: CASNSRSGFSTEAFF.

This chain links TRBV19 with TRBJ2-1; 10 bases map to TRBD1. Germline CDR1 reads LNHDA; CDR2 reads SQIVND (reference sequence). The CDR3 extends over 15 amino acids. Losses at the gene ends were 2 bases for V and 5 bases for J; bases not matched to a gene: 3. The CDR3 region has the DNA TGTGCCAGTAGTATAATAGGGACAGGGGACAATGAGCAGTTCTTC. This translates into CASSIIGTGDNEQFF. Variable domain in full (rest from reference TRBV19 and TRBJ2-1): DGGITQSPKYLFRKEGQNVTLSCEQNLNHDAMYWYRQDPGQGLRLIYYSQIVNDFQKGDIAEGYSVSREKKESFPLTVTSAQKNPTAFYLCASSIIGTGDNEQFFGPGTRLTVL.

This clone was seen only a few times. The J gene is TRBJ1-6, the V gene TRBV2, with a weak D call TRBD1 (6 bases). CDR1 SNHLY and CDR2 FYNNEI come from the germline V gene. The CDR3 is made up of 16 amino acids. V lost 6 bases, J lost 5 bases, and 17 bases lay in between. The CDR3 region is CASRVGRGVNNSPLHF. For the CDR3, the DNA is TGTGCCAGCAGGGTCGGCAGGGGAGTAAATAATTCACCCCTCCACTTT.

V and J are TRBV7-9 and TRBJ1-2; D unresolved. V was shortened by 5 bases and J by 4 bases, with 8 bases between the two germline ends. The CDR3 is made up of 12 amino acids. Germline V lookup: CDR1 SEHNR, CDR2 FQNEAQ (reference sequence). CDR3 sequence reads: CASSPGFYGYTF. CDR3 DNA sequence: TGTGCCAGCAGCCCGGGTTTCTATGGCTACACCTTC.

This chain uses TRBV7-2 with TRBJ1-6; D not resolved. The germline CDR1 and CDR2 sequences are SGHTA and FQGNSA. The V gene lost 3 bases and the J gene lost 7 bases, with 16 bases spanning the gap. This CDR3 has 16 residues. The DNA of the CDR3 is TGTGCCAGCAGCTTTTTGCCGCGAGGAATGAATTCACCCCTCCACTTT. As protein: CASSFLPRGMNSPLHF.

The V call is TRBV19, the J call TRBJ2-1; 8 bases are shared with TRBD1. There are 15 residues in the CDR3. The V gene's germline CDR1 is LNHDA and CDR2 SQIVND (reference sequence). V lost 6 bases to trimming and J lost 2 bases; unmatched junction nucleotides: 6. The CDR3: CASSLVQGAYNEQFF. The CDR3 coding sequence is TGTGCCAGTAGCCTTGTACAGGGGGCCTACAATGAGCAGTTCTTC.

In its sample, this clone was seen a few times. A junction end diverges from the germline sequence, so it may reflect a read error. The gene calls are TRBV6-1 and TRBJ2-7; D call uncertain. Germline CDR1 is MNHNS and CDR2 is SASEGT. This CDR3 has 12 residues. CDR3 bases: TGTGCCAGCAGTGAAGGGTCCCCCGAAAACAAATTC. Translated: CASSEGSPENKF.

V gene TRBV3-1 (or the pseudogene TRBV3-2) combines with J gene TRBJ2-1, with a tentative D call TRBD2 (5 bases). This CDR3 is 12 amino acids long. Germline V gene lookup returns CDR1 LGHDT and CDR2 YNNKEL (reference sequence). The V end lost 4 bases, the J end lost 13 bases, and 14 bases lay between the germline ends. CDR3 protein: CASSRVRDHQFF. CDR3 nucleotides: TGTGCCAGCAGCCGAGTCCGGGATCACCAGTTCTTC.

About this clone: The identical CDR3 is also encoded by other nucleotide sequences in the sample. The chain combines TRBV18 with TRBJ2-5; weak D call: TRBD2 (5 bases). Germline V gene sequence: CDR1 KGHSH, CDR2 LQKENI. Trimming shortened V by 6 bases and J by 3 bases, and 11 bases separated the two germline ends. The length of the CDR3 is 13 residues. The CDR3 coding sequence is TGTGCCAGCTCGCCCGGACTTGAAGAGACCCAGTACTTC. Amino acid sequence: CASSPGLEETQYF.

The rearrangement joins TRBV3-1 (or the pseudogene TRBV3-2) to TRBJ2-2; a weak D match, TRBD1 (5 bases). CDR3 size: 18 residues. Germline-derived CDR1 and CDR2 are LGHDT and YNNKEL (reference sequence). V lost 0 bases and J 3 bases, leaving 17 bases between the germline ends. The CDR3 reads CASSQEGWGAPYTGELFF. The CDR3 coding sequence is TGTGCCAGCAGCCAAGAGGGGTGGGGCGCTCCATACACCGGGGAGCTGTTTTTT.

The rearrangement uses TRBV13 and TRBJ2-7; D may be TRBD2 (5 bases). Germline CDR1 reads PRHDT; CDR2 reads FYEKMQ (reference sequence). This CDR3 is 14 amino acids long. V was shortened by 3 bases and J by 3 bases, with 12 bases between the two germline ends. As DNA, the CDR3 is TGTGCCAGCAGCTTGAGGGATTTTGTCTACGAGCAGTACTTC. Protein sequence: CASSLRDFVYEQYF. Drawing the rest from reference TRBV13 and TRBJ2-7, the complete variable domain is AAGVIQSPRHLIKEKRETATLKCYPIPRHDTVYWYQQGPGQDPQFLISFYEKMQSDKGSIPDRFSAQQFSDYHSELNMSSLELGDSALYFCASSLRDFVYEQYFGPGTRLTVT.

DNA of the CDR3: TGTGCCTGGAGGCCCCAGGGGAGAGATTCACCCCTCCACTTT. It translates to CAWRPQGRDSPLHF. The chain has TRBV30 and TRBJ1-6, with a tentative D call TRBD1 (6 bases). V lost 3 bases and J 8 bases, leaving 14 bases between the germline ends. The CDR3 runs to 14 residues. Germline loops: CDR1 GTSNPN, CDR2 SVGIG (reference sequence).

The J gene is TRBJ2-1, the V gene TRBV5-4, with 8 bases that match TRBD1. Looked up from germline, CDR1 is SGHNT and CDR2 is YYREEE (reference sequence). J lost 1 base, V lost 5 bases, and 8 bases had no gene match. This CDR3 has 16 residues. CDR3 amino acids: CASRNRGARSYNEQFF. The CDR3 DNA sequence: TGTGCCAGCAGGAACAGGGGGGCACGGTCCTACAATGAGCAGTTCTTC.

J is TRBJ2-3 and V is TRBV7-8, with a tentative D call TRBD2 (5 bases). CDR1 and CDR2 (germline): SGHVS, FQNEAQ. The CDR3 consists of 14 residues. The ends were cut back, 5 bases at V and 5 bases at J, with 14 bases in the middle. CDR3 sequence (DNA): TGTGCCAGCAGCCCCAGACTACTCGTAGATACGCAGTATTTT. Its protein product is CASSPRLLVDTQYF.

The chain carries TRBV28 and TRBJ1-5; no definite D call. Germline V gives CDR1 MDHEN, CDR2 SYDVKM. Trimming removed 6 bases at V and 0 bases at J, with 15 bases between. The CDR3 extends over 16 amino acids. The DNA for the CDR3 is TGTGCCAGCAGCCAAGCGGGGAGAGATAGCAATCAGCCCCAGCATTTT. Protein product: CASSQAGRDSNQPQHF.